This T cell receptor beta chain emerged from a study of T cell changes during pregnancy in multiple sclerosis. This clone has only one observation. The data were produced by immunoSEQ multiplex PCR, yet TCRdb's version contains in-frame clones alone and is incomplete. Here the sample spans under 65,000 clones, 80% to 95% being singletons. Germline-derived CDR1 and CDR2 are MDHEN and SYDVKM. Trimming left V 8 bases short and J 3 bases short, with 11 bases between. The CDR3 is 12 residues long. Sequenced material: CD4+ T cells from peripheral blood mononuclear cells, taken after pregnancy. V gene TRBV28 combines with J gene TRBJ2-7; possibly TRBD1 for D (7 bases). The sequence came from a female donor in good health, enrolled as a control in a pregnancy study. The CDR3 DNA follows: TGTGCCAGCGGGCGGGACAGCTACGAGCAGTACTTC. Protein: CASGRDSYEQYF.